This TCR beta chain was retrieved from a study of regulatory T cells in long-lasting Graves disease. Study findings and constraints: TRBV28, TRBJ1-2 and TRBJ2-5 emerged as the favored segments in persistent disease. The study found lower TCR diversity in persistent Graves' patients than in newly diagnosed ones.

Time point defined: newly diagnosed GD, antithyroid drugs for less than 3 months. RNA extracted from PBMCs served as the sequencing template. The ends lost 6 bases at V and 4 bases at J; junction bases unmatched: 8. Germline CDR1 is MNHNS and CDR2 is SASEGT. This CDR3 has 14 residues. Investigators prepared the TCR beta libraries by applying iRepertoire HTBI primers and Arm-PCR of CDR3 regions. TCRdb reanalysed the multiplex PCR reads using MiXCR and keeps one entry per CDR3 protein. The repertoire holds 350,000 to 550,000 distinct CDR3 sequences, with roughly 15% as singletons. Notes on this clonotype: Its cognate antigen is unknown.

These data were likewise used in another study, on T cells in Graves' hyperthyroidism and ophthalmopathy. Per that paper: Prediction of ophthalmopathy progression came a median around 6.1 months pre-onset.

This receptor was obtained from a woman between 18 and 29 years old with Graves disease. The chain combines TRBV6-1 with TRBJ1-2; 7 bases line up with TRBD1. Source: peripheral blood mononuclear cells (PBMCs), taken at new diagnosis, from a patient treated with antithyroid drugs. The CDR3 here is CASSSTRTGYGYTF. The CDR3 nucleotides read TGTGCCAGCAGCTCGACCCGGACAGGCTATGGCTACACCTTC.